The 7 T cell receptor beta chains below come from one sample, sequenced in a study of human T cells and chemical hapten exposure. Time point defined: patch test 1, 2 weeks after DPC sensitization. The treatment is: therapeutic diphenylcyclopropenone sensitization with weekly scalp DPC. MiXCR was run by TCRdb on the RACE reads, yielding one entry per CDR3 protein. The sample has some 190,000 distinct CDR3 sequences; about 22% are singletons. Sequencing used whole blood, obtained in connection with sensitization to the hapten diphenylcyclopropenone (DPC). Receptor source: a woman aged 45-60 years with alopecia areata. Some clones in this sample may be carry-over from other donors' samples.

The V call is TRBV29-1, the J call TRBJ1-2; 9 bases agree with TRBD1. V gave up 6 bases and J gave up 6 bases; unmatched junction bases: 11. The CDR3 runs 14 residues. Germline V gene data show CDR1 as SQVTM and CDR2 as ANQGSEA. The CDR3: CSVDTRDRVDGYTF. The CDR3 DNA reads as TGCAGCGTAGACACCCGGGACAGGGTTGATGGCTACACCTTC.

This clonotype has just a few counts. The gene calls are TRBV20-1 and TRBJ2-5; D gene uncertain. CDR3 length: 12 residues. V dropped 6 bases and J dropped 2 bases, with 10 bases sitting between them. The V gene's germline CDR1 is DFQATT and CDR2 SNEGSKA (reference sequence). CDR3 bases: TGCAGTGCGGTCGGACGGCAAGAGACCCAGTACTTC. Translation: CSAVGRQETQYF.

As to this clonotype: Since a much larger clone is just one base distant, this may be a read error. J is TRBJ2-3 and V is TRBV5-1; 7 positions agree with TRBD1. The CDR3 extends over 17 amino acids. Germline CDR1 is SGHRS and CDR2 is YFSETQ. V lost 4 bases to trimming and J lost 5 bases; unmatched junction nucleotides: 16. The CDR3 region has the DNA TGCGCCAGCAGCCCCGACGCCCTGACAGGGTCAATAGATACGCAGTATTTT. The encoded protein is CASSPDALTGSIDTQYF. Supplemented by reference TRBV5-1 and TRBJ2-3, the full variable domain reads KAGVTQTPRYLIKTRGQQVTLSCSPISGHRSVSWYQQTPGQGLQFLFEYFSETQRNKGNFPGRFSGRQFSNSRSEMNVSTLELGDSALYLCASSPDALTGSIDTQYFGPGTRLTVL.

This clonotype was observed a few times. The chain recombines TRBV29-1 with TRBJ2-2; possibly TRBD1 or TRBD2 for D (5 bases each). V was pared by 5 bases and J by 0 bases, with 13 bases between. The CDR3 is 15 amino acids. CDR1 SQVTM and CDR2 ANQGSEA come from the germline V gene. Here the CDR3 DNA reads TGCAGCGTTAGTGATCGGGGCACGAACACCGGGGAGCTGTTTTTT. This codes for CSVSDRGTNTGELFF.

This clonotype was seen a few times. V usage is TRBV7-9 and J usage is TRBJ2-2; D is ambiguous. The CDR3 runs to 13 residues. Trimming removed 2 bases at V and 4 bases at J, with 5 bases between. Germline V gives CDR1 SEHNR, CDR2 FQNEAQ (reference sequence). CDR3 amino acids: CASSLHTTGELFF. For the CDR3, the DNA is TGTGCCAGCAGCTTACACACCACCGGGGAGCTGTTTTTT.

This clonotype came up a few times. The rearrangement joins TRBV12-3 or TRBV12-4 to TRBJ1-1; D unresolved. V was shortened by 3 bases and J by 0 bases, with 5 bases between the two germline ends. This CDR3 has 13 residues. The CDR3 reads CASSFSLNTEAFF. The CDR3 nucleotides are TGTGCCAGCAGTTTTTCGTTGAACACTGAAGCTTTCTTT.

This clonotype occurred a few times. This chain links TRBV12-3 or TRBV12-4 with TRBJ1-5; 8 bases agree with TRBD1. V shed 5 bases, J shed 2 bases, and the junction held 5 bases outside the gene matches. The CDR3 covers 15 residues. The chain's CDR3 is CASSPDRGGNQPQHF. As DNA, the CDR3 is TGTGCCAGCAGTCCTGACAGGGGTGGCAATCAGCCCCAGCATTTT.